This TCR beta chain was captured by sequencing in a study of cytomegalovirus exposure and HLA in healthy donors. General study results and limits: Roughly even sequencing depth across donors was the assumption behind the presence/absence analyses. Indistinguishable V segments such as TRBV6-2 and TRBV6-3 were excluded. Later on, an analysis showed TCR association rates differing by HLA locus, with DRB1 the most and HLA-C the fewest.

This CDR3 region has 16 residues. In germline, CDR1 is SEHNR, CDR2 FQNEAQ (reference sequence). V lost 5 bases and J lost 2; bases outside the gene matches: 6. The sample holds a few counts of this clone. Its antigen is undetermined. The PCR contained 60 Vbeta and 13 Jbeta primers. The assay was immunoSEQ multiplex PCR, and TCRdb's table has in-frame clones only and misses some. The sample holds roughly 200,000 clones, less than 85% seen once. The receptor comes from a man between 18 and 35 years old in good health and CMV-seronegative. The sample comprised PBMCs. V usage is TRBV7-9 and J usage is TRBJ2-6, with TRBD2 matching 7 bases. As DNA, the CDR3 is TGTGCCAGCAGCCAAGATGGGGGGGCTGGGGCCAACGTCCTGACTTTC. Its protein product is CASSQDGGAGANVLTF.